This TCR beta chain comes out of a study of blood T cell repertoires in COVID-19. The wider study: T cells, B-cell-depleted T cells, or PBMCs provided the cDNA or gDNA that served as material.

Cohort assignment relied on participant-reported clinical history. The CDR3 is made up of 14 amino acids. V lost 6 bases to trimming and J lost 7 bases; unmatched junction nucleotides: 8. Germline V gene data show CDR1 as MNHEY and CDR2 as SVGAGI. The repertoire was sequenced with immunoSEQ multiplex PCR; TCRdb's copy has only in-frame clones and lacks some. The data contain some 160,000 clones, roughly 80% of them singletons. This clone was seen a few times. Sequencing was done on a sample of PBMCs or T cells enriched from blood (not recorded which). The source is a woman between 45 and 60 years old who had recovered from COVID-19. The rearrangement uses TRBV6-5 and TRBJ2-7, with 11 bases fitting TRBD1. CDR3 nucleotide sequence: TGTGCCAGCAGGTCCGGACAGGGGGCAGGGGAGCAGTACTTC. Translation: CASRSGQGAGEQYF.